This is a list of T cell receptor beta chains from one sample in a study of beta chain features in type 1 diabetes. Assay: immunoSEQ multiplex PCR; the TCRdb copy retains only in-frame clones and omits some. The table includes nearly 250,000 clones, roughly 14% detected once. The sequencing sample was made of naive CD4+ T cells from blood. These receptors came from a woman between 35 and 50 years old in good health. Both conserved end residues are trimmed from each CDR3.

CDR3: ASSPDRGGNTIY; V: TRBV5-1; J: TRBJ1-3
CDR3: ASSLASTSYYEQY; V: TRBV5-1; J: TRBJ2-7
CDR3: ASSFAQGQETQY; V: TRBV5-4; J: TRBJ2-5
CDR3: ASSPRQIYGYT; V: TRBV18; J: TRBJ1-2
CDR3: ATAQGGAKNIQY; V: TRBV19; J: TRBJ2-4
CDR3: ASSFWRGAKNIQY; V: TRBV5-6; J: TRBJ2-4
CDR3: ASSRTGDLAGQY; V: TRBV5-1; J: TRBJ2-7
CDR3: ASSLSAVTDTQY; V: TRBV5-1; J: TRBJ2-3
CDR3: ASSAWSGDYGYT; V: TRBV9; J: TRBJ1-2
CDR3: ASRIGGQAVNEQF; V: TRBV7-9; J: TRBJ2-1
CDR3: ASSQGVDLQGNIQY; V: TRBV14; J: TRBJ2-4
CDR3: ASSLGRSSYNSPLH; V: TRBV5-1; J: TRBJ1-6
CDR3: ASSYAGLAYYEQY; V: TRBV6-5; J: TRBJ2-7
CDR3: ASGGQGAVYNSPLH; V: TRBV2; J: TRBJ1-6
CDR3: ASSFGQGVNTEAF; V: TRBV6-6; J: TRBJ1-1
CDR3: ASTSGTDLVNYT; V: TRBV2; J: TRBJ1-2
CDR3: ASSRDRSPRYGYT; V: TRBV6-5; J: TRBJ1-2
CDR3: ASSLQQETQY; V: TRBV11-2; J: TRBJ2-5
CDR3: ASSLTVGGTDTQY; V: TRBV4-3; J: TRBJ2-3
CDR3: ASSLRGDNTEAF; V: TRBV11-2; J: TRBJ1-1
CDR3: ASSFESQPQH; V: TRBV7-9; J: TRBJ1-5
CDR3: ASSSGGIDNEQF; V: TRBV9; J: TRBJ2-1
CDR3: ASSSTVWTSNQPQH; V: TRBV7-2; J: TRBJ1-5
CDR3: ANTRDGEPRPGGEQF; V: TRBV5-4; J: TRBJ2-1
CDR3: ASRGGVSYNEQF; V: TRBV18; J: TRBJ2-1
CDR3: ASKGDGQPQH; V: TRBV2; J: TRBJ1-5
CDR3: ASRGTGENSPLH; V: TRBV6-1; J: TRBJ1-6
CDR3: ASSREYGTSFEETQY; V: TRBV11-2; J: TRBJ2-5
CDR3: SARSGVGYT; V: TRBV20-1; J: TRBJ1-2
CDR3: ASSSPRLPGSGNEQF; V: TRBV7-9; J: TRBJ2-1
CDR3: ASSQTESYEQY; V: TRBV4-3; J: TRBJ2-7
CDR3: ASRDRVPNEQF; V: TRBV7-9; J: TRBJ2-1
CDR3: ASSLTSGGYEQY; V: TRBV19; J: TRBJ2-7
CDR3: ASSQEGRGHGYT; V: TRBV4-3; J: TRBJ1-2
CDR3: ASRQGAGGYT; V: TRBV2; J: TRBJ1-2
CDR3: ASSVVPGLDIQY; V: TRBV9; J: TRBJ2-4
CDR3: ASSQEVGGDASYEQY; V: TRBV4-3; J: TRBJ2-7